The 8 T cell receptor beta chains below come from one sample, sequenced in a study of CD8+ T cells in alopecia areata. Investigators isolated RNA and reverse transcribed it into cDNA to act as the sequencing template. The protocol was immunoSEQ multiplex PCR, while the TCRdb copy is restricted to in-frame clones and leaves out a portion. This table holds more than 90,000 clones, under 60% found once. Regarding treatment: oral pan-JAK inhibitor, 5-10 mg twice daily. Sequences were derived from CD8+ T cells sorted from blood, sampled at week 24, from a patient treated with tofacitinib. The receptors derive from a human donor with alopecia areata.

The rearrangement uses TRBV11-2 and TRBJ1-5, with 8 bases fitting TRBD1. The J segment lost 0 bases and the V segment lost 5 bases, leaving 3 bases of the junction unmatched. Germline V gene lookup returns CDR1 SGHAT and CDR2 FQNNGV. This CDR3 has 15 residues. The CDR3 region is CASSPTGDSNQPQHF. CDR3 nucleotide sequence: TGTGCCAGCAGCCCGACAGGGGATAGCAATCAGCCCCAGCATTTT.

The V and J genes are TRBV27 and TRBJ2-1; 7 bases line up with TRBD1. The CDR3 extends over 15 amino acids. In germline, CDR1 is MNHEY, CDR2 SMNVEV (reference sequence). Trimming took 5 bases from V and 3 from J; bases not matched to a gene: 7. CDR3: CASSPTGSRYNEQFF. The CDR3 region has the DNA TGTGCCAGCAGTCCGACAGGGAGCCGCTACAATGAGCAGTTCTTC.

The chain is built from TRBV5-6 and TRBJ2-7; D not certain. Trimming cost V 4 bases and J 3 bases, with 8 bases left between them. The germline CDR1 and CDR2 sequences are SGHDT and YYEEEE. The CDR3 contains 12 residues. CDR3 loop: CASSRADYEQYF. The DNA of the CDR3 is TGTGCCAGCAGCCGGGCAGACTACGAGCAGTACTTC.

This clone was seen more than once but under ten times. The V call is TRBV6-5, the J call TRBJ2-5; D gene ambiguous. CDR1 is MNHEY, CDR2 SVGAGI, per germline. V was shortened by 6 bases and J by 3 bases, with 14 bases between the two germline ends. This CDR3 spans 14 amino acids. CDR3 coding DNA: TGTGCCAGCAGCTTATCTGGCGGTAAAGAGACCCAGTACTTC. It translates to CASSLSGGKETQYF.

The chain has TRBV25-1 and TRBJ2-5, with a weak D call TRBD1 (6 bases). The CDR3 runs to 15 residues. Germline-derived CDR1 and CDR2 are MGHDK and SYGVNS. Trimming left V 6 bases short and J 2 bases short, with 16 bases between. CDR3 protein: CASSDRNREQETQYF. Written as DNA, the CDR3 is TGTGCCAGCAGCGATCGGAACAGGGAGCAAGAGACCCAGTACTTC.

The V and J genes are TRBV11-2 and TRBJ2-1; possibly TRBD1 for D (5 bases). This CDR3 is 14 amino acids long. V shed 11 bases and J shed 2 bases, with 16 bases lying between them. Germline CDR1 SGHAT, CDR2 FQNNGV. CDR3 protein: CASRWTDTYNEQFF. CDR3 coding DNA: TGTGCCTCCAGGTGGACGGACACCTACAATGAGCAGTTCTTC. Filled out from reference TRBV11-2 and TRBJ2-1, the complete variable domain reads EAGVAQSPRYKIIEKRQSVAFWCNPISGHATLYWYQQILGQGPKLLIQFQNNGVVDDSQLPKDRFSAERLKGVDSTLKIQPAKLEDSAVYLCASRWTDTYNEQFFGPGTRLTVL.

CDR3 in amino acids: CASRHRGAGSDTQYF. The DNA of the CDR3 is TGTGCCAGCAGACACCGGGGGGCCGGGTCAGATACGCAGTATTTT. This chain uses TRBV11-2 with TRBJ2-3; weak D call: TRBD2 (7 bases). The CDR3 loop spans 15 amino acids. Germline lookup yields CDR1 SGHAT and CDR2 FQNNGV. V gave up 6 bases and J gave up 4 bases, with 17 bases separating them.

The rearrangement joins TRBV4-1 to TRBJ2-7; D gene uncertain. CDR1 and CDR2 from the germline V gene are MGHRA and YSYEKL. The CDR3 has 15 amino acids. The V and J ends lost 6 bases and 0 bases respectively, with 15 bases between them. The CDR3, as DNA: TGCGCCAGCAGTTACAGATTAGACGCCTCCTACGAGCAGTACTTC. Translated, it gives CASSYRLDASYEQYF.